These T cell receptor beta chains were read from a single sample in a study of Graves' ophthalmopathy and Graves' hyperthyroidism. TCRdb called the multiplex PCR reads again in MiXCR, with one record for every CDR3 protein. The table lists over 650,000 distinct CDR3 sequences, roughly 39% of them singletons. Sequenced material: peripheral blood. The receptors stem from an adult man with Graves' ophthalmopathy. Each CDR3 is given with its conserved first and last residue. Each record gives: clone size, J gene, V gene, D gene, CDR3 protein, CDR3 DNA. D genes are given only for firm matches. Only part of the rows carry a size: once, few, many, or a class if the clone is expanded.

size: NA; J: TRBJ1-1; V: TRBV11-2; D: TRBD1; CDR3: CASSLDGGDRATEAFF; DNA: TGTGCCAGCAGCTTAGACGGGGGGGACAGGGCCACTGAAGCTTTCTTT
size: many; J: TRBJ1-2; V: TRBV29-1; D: TRBD1; CDR3: CSDGTGNYGYTF; DNA: TGCAGCGATGGGACAGGGAACTATGGCTACACCTTC
size: NA; J: TRBJ2-2; V: TRBV24-1; D: TRBD1; CDR3: CAISPGQKNTGELFF; DNA: TGTGCCATCAGCCCGGGACAGAAGAACACCGGGGAGCTGTTTTTT
size: many; J: TRBJ2-6; V: TRBV20-1; D: NA; CDR3: CSARGRQEDSGANVLTF; DNA: TGCAGTGCTAGAGGGAGGCAGGAAGACTCTGGGGCCAACGTCCTGACTTTC
size: few; J: TRBJ2-2; V: TRBV7-8; D: NA; CDR3: CASSLVYNTGELFF; DNA: TGTGCCAGCAGCTTAGTTTACAACACCGGGGAGCTGTTTTTT
size: NA; J: TRBJ2-7; V: TRBV2; D: NA; CDR3: CASRGGGFHEQYF; DNA: TGTGCCAGCAGGGGGGGGGGCTTCCACGAGCAGTACTTC
size: few; J: TRBJ2-1; V: TRBV29-1; D: NA; CDR3: CSVDKGAGLLYDEQFF; DNA: TGCAGCGTTGATAAAGGGGCAGGGCTTTTGTACGATGAGCAGTTCTTC
size: NA; J: TRBJ2-7; V: TRBV9; D: TRBD1; CDR3: CASRTPYRDREEQYF; DNA: TGCGCCAGCAGAACTCCCTACCGGGACAGGGAGGAGCAGTACTTC
size: many; J: TRBJ2-7; V: TRBV25-1; D: TRBD2; CDR3: CASSANSGTSGPRGSHEQYF; DNA: TGTGCCAGCAGTGCCAACTCCGGGACTAGCGGGCCTCGGGGTTCCCACGAGCAGTACTTC
size: few; J: TRBJ1-6; V: TRBV10-3; D: NA; CDR3: CAIRDRTYNSPLHF; DNA: TGTGCCATCAGAGACAGGACTTATAATTCACCCCTCCACTTT
size: few; J: TRBJ1-5; V: TRBV6-6; D: NA; CDR3: CASSLASQTGNQPQHF; DNA: TGTGCCAGCAGTCTAGCCAGCCAGACGGGTAATCAGCCCCAGCATTTT
size: NA; J: TRBJ2-7; V: TRBV13; D: NA; CDR3: CASSPIASGGAEQYF; DNA: TGTGCCAGCAGCCCGATAGCTAGTGGAGGGGCCGAGCAGTACTTC
size: NA; J: TRBJ2-2; V: TRBV7-9; D: TRBD1; CDR3: CASSLAETGSSGELFF; DNA: TGTGCCAGCAGCTTGGCCGAGACAGGGAGTTCCGGGGAGCTGTTTTTT
size: many; J: TRBJ1-4; V: TRBV25-1; D: TRBD1; CDR3: CASRGQGIGKLFF; DNA: TGTGCCAGCAGGGGACAGGGGATTGGAAAACTGTTTTTT
size: many; J: TRBJ1-1; V: TRBV2; D: TRBD1; CDR3: CASSAGQGFSEAFF; DNA: TGTGCCAGCAGTGCGGGACAGGGGTTCTCAGAAGCTTTCTTT
size: few; J: TRBJ1-2; V: TRBV4-2; D: NA; CDR3: CASSQVILRKRGNYGYTF; DNA: TGTGCCAGCAGCCAAGTTATCTTGAGGAAGAGGGGGAACTATGGCTACACCTTC
size: few; J: TRBJ2-7; V: TRBV7-8; D: TRBD2; CDR3: CASSPPAGGASYEQYF; DNA: TGTGCCAGCAGCCCCCCAGCGGGGGGCGCATCCTACGAGCAGTACTTC
size: NA; J: TRBJ2-7; V: TRBV7-9; D: NA; CDR3: CANSPYEQYF; DNA: TGTGCCAACAGCCCCTACGAGCAGTACTTC
size: NA; J: TRBJ1-2; V: TRBV7-8; D: TRBD1; CDR3: CASSQEGQGGGYTF; DNA: TGTGCCAGCAGCCAAGAGGGACAGGGTGGTGGCTACACCTTC
size: few; J: TRBJ2-5; V: TRBV4-1; D: NA; CDR3: CASRGMLETQYF; DNA: TGCGCCAGCAGGGGTATGTTAGAGACCCAGTACTTC
size: many; J: TRBJ1-5; V: TRBV20-1; D: NA; CDR3: CSAREGSGGGQPQHF; DNA: TGCAGTGCTAGAGAGGGGTCGGGGGGAGGTCAGCCCCAGCATTTT
size: many; J: TRBJ2-7; V: TRBV25-1; D: TRBD1; CDR3: CASTSQGAGEQYF; DNA: TGTGCCAGCACTTCCCAGGGGGCAGGCGAGCAGTACTTC
size: NA; J: TRBJ2-7; V: TRBV25-1; D: TRBD1; CDR3: CASSKGAGTPEQYF; DNA: TGTGCCAGCAGCAAGGGGGCAGGAACCCCCGAGCAGTACTTC
size: few; J: TRBJ2-7; V: TRBV27; D: TRBD2; CDR3: CASRISGTYEQYF; DNA: TGTGCCAGCAGGATTAGCGGGACCTACGAGCAGTACTTC
size: NA; J: TRBJ2-7; V: TRBV11-2; D: TRBD2; CDR3: CASSIALGLAGPYEQYF; DNA: TGTGCCAGTAGTATAGCCTTGGGACTAGCGGGGCCCTACGAGCAGTACTTC
size: once; J: TRBJ2-5; V: TRBV7-9; D: TRBD1; CDR3: CASSLPGGTETQYF; DNA: TGTGCCAGCAGCTTGCCAGGGGGAACGGAGACCCAGTACTTC
size: NA; J: TRBJ1-1; V: TRBV15; D: TRBD1; CDR3: CATSGPDRGNTEAFF; DNA: TGTGCCACCAGCGGACCGGACAGGGGAAACACTGAAGCTTTCTTT
size: many; J: TRBJ2-7; V: TRBV19; D: NA; CDR3: CASSIDANRPYEQYF; DNA: TGTGCCAGTAGTATAGATGCAAACAGACCCTACGAGCAGTACTTC
size: NA; J: TRBJ1-1; V: TRBV25-1; D: NA; CDR3: CASSRPYRDKRMNTEAFF; DNA: TGTGCCAGCTCACGTCCGTATCGGGACAAAAGAATGAACACTGAGGCTTTCTTT
size: NA; J: TRBJ2-5; V: TRBV25-1; D: NA; CDR3: CVTSPTQYF; DNA: TGTGTGACCTCCCCGACCCAGTACTTC
size: many; J: TRBJ2-5; V: TRBV19; D: NA; CDR3: CASSIVAGQQETQYF; DNA: TGTGCCAGTAGTATAGTAGCCGGGCAGCAAGAGACCCAGTACTTC
size: many; J: TRBJ2-5; V: TRBV4-2; D: TRBD2; CDR3: CASSQEGTMYQETQYF; DNA: TGTGCCAGCAGCCAAGAGGGGACTATGTACCAAGAGACCCAGTACTTC
size: few; J: TRBJ2-5; V: TRBV5-1; D: NA; CDR3: CASRPTSTQETQYF; DNA: TGCGCCAGCAGACCTACATCGACCCAAGAGACCCAGTACTTC
size: many; J: TRBJ1-6; V: TRBV10-3; D: TRBD1; CDR3: CASGRDRGWGSPLHF; DNA: TGTGCCAGCGGAAGGGACAGGGGATGGGGGTCACCCCTCCACTTT
size: NA; J: TRBJ1-5; V: TRBV2; D: NA; CDR3: CASSFRQGIQPQHF; DNA: TGTGCCAGCAGTTTTCGCCAGGGAATTCAGCCCCAGCATTTT
size: many; J: TRBJ2-7; V: TRBV2; D: NA; CDR3: CASSETVRYYEQYF; DNA: TGTGCCAGCAGTGAGACAGTCAGATACTACGAGCAGTACTTC
size: NA; J: TRBJ2-7; V: TRBV20-1; D: NA; CDR3: CSATGSPYEQYF; DNA: TGCAGTGCTACAGGGTCGCCCTACGAGCAGTACTTC
size: many; J: TRBJ1-3; V: TRBV5-1; D: TRBD1; CDR3: CASSSAGGQGTDYNTIYF; DNA: TGCGCCAGCAGCTCGGCCGGAGGACAGGGAACGGACTACAACACCATATATTTT
size: many; J: TRBJ1-6; V: TRBV10-3; D: TRBD1; CDR3: CAIRGGEGASPLHF; DNA: TGTGCCATCAGGGGAGGAGAGGGGGCCTCACCCCTCCACTTT
size: NA; J: TRBJ2-7; V: TRBV7-6; D: NA; CDR3: CASSRTMDQYF; DNA: TGTGCCAGCAGCCGGACGATGGATCAGTACTTC
size: NA; J: TRBJ1-1; V: TRBV7-8; D: NA; CDR3: CASSRGQMGTEAFF; DNA: TGTGCCAGCAGCCGCGGACAGATGGGCACTGAAGCGTTCTTT
size: many; J: TRBJ1-1; V: TRBV9; D: TRBD1; CDR3: CASSVGQGDTEAFF; DNA: TGTGCCAGCAGCGTAGGGCAGGGGGACACTGAAGCTTTCTTT
size: many; J: TRBJ2-7; V: TRBV7-9; D: TRBD1; CDR3: CASSLVDRVYEQYF; DNA: TGTGCCAGCAGCTTAGTGGACAGGGTTTACGAGCAGTACTTC
size: NA; J: TRBJ1-4; V: TRBV20-1; D: NA; CDR3: CSARDPEPTTNEKLFF; DNA: TGCAGTGCTAGGGACCCTGAGCCGACAACTAATGAAAAACTGTTTTTT
size: few; J: TRBJ1-2; V: TRBV5-6; D: NA; CDR3: CASSGGSGPDYGYTF; DNA: TGTGCCAGCAGCGGAGGCTCTGGGCCGGACTATGGCTACACCTTC
size: few; J: TRBJ2-5; V: TRBV11-3; D: TRBD1; CDR3: CASSLSWDRGGETQYF; DNA: TGTGCCAGCAGCTTAAGTTGGGACAGGGGTGGGGAGACCCAGTACTTC
size: many; J: TRBJ1-1; V: TRBV7-8; D: NA; CDR3: CASSIRVTNTEAFF; DNA: TGTGCCAGCAGCATACGGGTCACAAACACTGAAGCTTTCTTT
size: NA; J: TRBJ2-1; V: TRBV10-3; D: TRBD2; CDR3: CATSERTSQINEQFF; DNA: TGTGCCACCAGTGAACGGACTAGTCAGATAAATGAGCAGTTCTTC
size: NA; J: TRBJ2-2; V: TRBV20-1; D: TRBD2; CDR3: CSARVRTSGELFF; DNA: TGCAGTGCTAGAGTCCGGACTAGCGGGGAGCTGTTTTTT
size: many; J: TRBJ2-5; V: TRBV9; D: TRBD2; CDR3: CASSQGLAAAQETQYF; DNA: TGTGCCAGCAGCCAAGGACTAGCGGCCGCCCAAGAGACCCAGTACTTC
size: many; J: TRBJ2-7; V: TRBV10-3; D: NA; CDR3: CAISRTAPYEQYF; DNA: TGTGCCATCAGCAGGACGGCTCCCTACGAGCAGTACTTC
size: NA; J: TRBJ1-3; V: TRBV10-3; D: NA; CDR3: CAIGERDQDTIYF; DNA: TGTGCCATCGGAGAGAGAGACCAAGACACCATATATTTT
size: once; J: TRBJ2-6; V: TRBV5-1; D: NA; CDR3: CASSFGRANVLTF; DNA: TGCGCCAGCAGCTTCGGCAGGGCGAACGTCCTGACTTTC
size: many; J: TRBJ2-5; V: TRBV4-3; D: TRBD2; CDR3: CASSQDLAGGSKTQYF; DNA: TGCGCCAGCAGCCAAGATTTGGCGGGGGGGAGTAAGACCCAGTACTTC
size: NA; J: TRBJ1-1; V: TRBV7-9; D: NA; CDR3: CASSLGLKNTEAFF; DNA: TGTGCCAGCAGCTTGGGGCTGAAGAACACTGAAGCTTTCTTT
size: many; J: TRBJ2-7; V: TRBV29-1; D: NA; CDR3: CSVDPRGWGEQYF; DNA: TGCAGCGTTGATCCAAGGGGTTGGGGCGAGCAGTACTTC
size: NA; J: TRBJ1-2; V: TRBV20-1; D: TRBD1; CDR3: CSARGEGGFGYTF; DNA: TGCAGTGCTAGAGGGGAAGGGGGCTTTGGCTACACCTTC
size: NA; J: TRBJ1-1; V: TRBV10-3; D: NA; CDR3: CASSSSGWSTEAFF; DNA: TGTGCCAGCAGTTCTTCAGGTTGGAGCACTGAAGCTTTCTTT
size: NA; J: TRBJ1-5; V: TRBV29-1; D: TRBD1; CDR3: CSVAGTGGQPQHF; DNA: TGCAGCGTGGCCGGGACAGGGGGTCAGCCCCAGCATTTT